The 21 T cell receptor beta chains given below trace back to one sample, sequenced in a study of shared clonotypes between healthy human individuals. Sequencing was performed with immunoSEQ multiplex PCR; in TCRdb, only in-frame clones are kept and a portion is missing. The table has some 480,000 clones, around 80% seen once. Sequences were obtained from PBMCs. These receptors were collected from a woman in her thirties or forties in good health. Some clones in this sample may be carry-over from other donors' samples.

This rearrangement joins TRBV6-4 to TRBJ2-1, with D perhaps assigned TRBD1 or TRBD2 (5 bases each). Germline CDR1 MRHNA, CDR2 SNTAGT. Trimming removed 3 bases from V and 1 base from J, with 10 bases in between. The CDR3 has 15 residues. DNA for the CDR3: TGTGCCAGCAGTGAAATCTGGGGGTCCTACAATGAGCAGTTCTTC. This translates into CASSEIWGSYNEQFF.

The genes are TRBV27 and TRBJ2-7, with D possibly TRBD2 on 6 matching bases. Looked up from germline, CDR1 is MNHEY and CDR2 is SMNVEV (reference sequence). This CDR3 has 15 amino acids. V was cut by 6 bases and J by 0 bases, with 15 bases left in between. The CDR3 coding sequence is TGTGCCAGCAGCCCAGTGTTCGGGAGCTCCTACGAGCAGTACTTC. Translation: CASSPVFGSSYEQYF.

In its sample, this clone was seen once. The V call is TRBV27, the J call TRBJ2-7, with 7 bases identical to TRBD2. CDR3 length: 15 residues. The germline gives CDR1 MNHEY, CDR2 SMNVEV (reference sequence). Trimming took 5 bases from V and 0 from J; bases not matched to a gene: 7. CDR3 region: CASSAVLALSYEQYF. The CDR3 bases are TGTGCCAGCAGTGCAGTACTAGCGCTCTCCTACGAGCAGTACTTC.

This chain links TRBV2 with TRBJ1-5; D is possibly TRBD1 (5 bases). Trimming shortened V by 6 bases and J by 2 bases, and 14 bases separated the two germline ends. The V gene's germline CDR1 is SNHLY and CDR2 FYNNEI. This CDR3 has 15 amino acids. In DNA form, the CDR3 reads TGTGCCAGCAGAGGGGACGGGTCGGGCAATCAGCCCCAGCATTTT. Residues: CASRGDGSGNQPQHF.

V gene TRBV4-1 combines with J gene TRBJ1-1; D unresolved. Germline CDR1 MGHRA, CDR2 YSYEKL. The CDR3 spans 14 residues. The V end lost 8 bases, the J end lost 6 bases, and 19 bases lay between the germline ends. The CDR3 coding sequence is TGCGCCAGCTCTCAGCCCGCGGGATGGTCTGAAGCTTTCTTT. Protein: CASSQPAGWSEAFF.

V and J are TRBV5-1 and TRBJ2-5; D remains ambiguous. In germline, CDR1 is SGHRS, CDR2 YFSETQ. The CDR3 sequence is 13 residues long. Trimming left V 5 bases short and J 2 bases short, with 10 bases between. CDR3 sequence reads: CASRSGLQETQYF. The CDR3 nucleotides are TGCGCCAGCAGGTCGGGTCTTCAAGAGACCCAGTACTTC.

The chain uses TRBV5-4 and TRBJ2-7; D may be TRBD1 or TRBD2 (5 bases each). The CDR3 spans 13 residues. CDR1 and CDR2 from the germline V gene are SGHNT and YYREEE (reference sequence). V was trimmed by 5 bases and J by 3 bases, leaving 12 bases between them. This CDR3 reads CASSPGAFYEQYF. In DNA form, the CDR3 reads TGTGCCAGCAGTCCCGGGGCGTTCTACGAGCAGTACTTC.

This clone appeared a few times. The chain recombines TRBV29-1 with TRBJ2-1; 9 positions agree with TRBD2. The trim removed 0 bases at V and 10 bases at J, leaving 10 bases unmatched. The CDR3 runs 15 residues. CDR1 is SQVTM, CDR2 ANQGSEA, per germline. The CDR3: CSVEEFASGKGEQFF. The CDR3 bases are TGCAGCGTTGAAGAGTTCGCTAGCGGGAAAGGGGAGCAGTTCTTC.

The V and J genes are TRBV5-1 and TRBJ1-4, with 7 bases matching TRBD1. V shed 6 bases, J shed 7 bases, and the junction held 9 bases outside the gene matches. Looked up from germline, CDR1 is SGHRS and CDR2 is YFSETQ. This CDR3 is built from 14 residues. CDR3 in amino acids: CASTPTGAREKLFF. The CDR3 nucleotides are TGCGCCAGCACCCCCACAGGGGCACGTGAAAAACTGTTTTTT.

The count of this clone is one. The rearrangement joins TRBV5-1 to TRBJ2-2; 9 bases map to TRBD2. The CDR3 contains 16 residues. Germline-derived CDR1 and CDR2 are SGHRS and YFSETQ. V gave up 2 bases and J gave up 3 bases; unmatched junction bases: 5. CDR3 sequence reads: CASSFLAGSDTGELFF. CDR3 DNA sequence: TGCGCCAGCAGCTTTCTAGCGGGATCGGACACCGGGGAGCTGTTTTTT.

The chain joins TRBV30 to TRBJ2-7; 8 bases map to TRBD1. The CDR3 covers 11 residues. The germline gives CDR1 GTSNPN, CDR2 SVGIG (reference sequence). Trimming at V came to 5 bases and at J to 3 bases, leaving 0 bases not matched to a gene. In nucleotides, the CDR3 is TGTGCCTGGGGACAGGGCTACGAGCAGTACTTC. Amino acid sequence: CAWGQGYEQYF.

This clone was counted at least ten times. This chain connects TRBV28 to TRBJ2-5; D unresolved. Per the germline V gene, CDR1 is MDHEN and CDR2 is SYDVKM. Trimming left V 3 bases short and J 4 bases short, with 6 bases between. The CDR3 loop spans 12 amino acids. CDR3 sequence (DNA): TGTGCCAGCAGTTTCTTAAGAGAGACCCAGTACTTC. Its translation: CASSFLRETQYF.

V usage is TRBV25-1 and J usage is TRBJ2-5, with TRBD1 matching 7 bases. J gave up 5 bases and V 4 bases, and 4 bases lay outside the gene matches. This CDR3 comprises 13 residues. Germline values: CDR1 MGHDK, CDR2 SYGVNS. CDR3 DNA: TGTGCCAGCAGTGTACAGGGGCGGGAGACCCAGTACTTC. Protein sequence: CASSVQGRETQYF.

This clone was counted only a few times. The chain employs TRBV19 and TRBJ2-3; tentative D call: TRBD2 (5 bases). The V end lost 6 bases, the J end lost 1 base, and 11 bases lay between the germline ends. The CDR3 is 14 residues long. The germline V gene encodes CDR1 LNHDA and CDR2 SQIVND (reference sequence). CDR3 protein: CASSQTEGTDTQYF. The CDR3 bases are TGTGCCAGTAGCCAGACGGAGGGCACAGATACGCAGTATTTT.

This chain joins TRBV4-2 and TRBJ2-1, with D hard to call. V shed 1 base and J shed 5 bases, with 9 bases lying between them. The CDR3 extends over 14 amino acids. Germline V gives CDR1 LGHNA, CDR2 YNFKEQ. CDR3 amino acids: CASSQGSLDNEQFF. CDR3 bases: TGTGCCAGCAGCCAAGGAAGTTTAGACAATGAGCAGTTCTTC.

The rearrangement uses TRBV30 and TRBJ2-4; D possibly uses TRBD1 or TRBD2 (6 bases each). CDR1 is GTSNPN and CDR2 is SVGIG in the germline V gene (reference sequence). V was pared by 8 bases and J by 3 bases, with 14 bases between. CDR3 length equals 13 residues. In nucleotides, the CDR3 is TGTGCCCTGGAGGGGGTGGGCAAAAACATTCAGTACTTC. This sequence encodes CALEGVGKNIQYF.

The chain uses TRBV10-3 and TRBJ2-2, with TRBD2 matching 15 bases. Germline-derived CDR1 and CDR2 are ENHRY and SYGVKD. The trim removed 5 bases at V and 1 base at J, leaving 2 bases unmatched. The CDR3 loop spans 17 amino acids. The CDR3 nucleotides read TGTGCCATCAGTCCGGGACTAGCGGGAGGGAACACCGGGGAGCTGTTTTTT. This translates into CAISPGLAGGNTGELFF.

V and J are TRBV5-1 and TRBJ1-5; D remains unclear. Trimming removed 7 bases at V and 0 bases at J, with 17 bases between. The CDR3 consists of 16 residues. The germline CDR1 and CDR2 sequences are SGHRS and YFSETQ. CDR3 in amino acids: CASFHLGRGSNQPQHF. In nucleotides, the CDR3 is TGCGCCAGCTTCCACCTGGGTCGGGGTAGCAATCAGCCCCAGCATTTT.

This chain joins TRBV7-2 and TRBJ2-5; D is ambiguous. CDR1 is SGHTA and CDR2 is FQGNSA in the germline V gene. V gave up 1 base and J gave up 2 bases, with 14 bases separating them. The CDR3 extends over 16 amino acids. CDR3 coding DNA: TGTGCCAGCAGCTTAGTGGCGAGCTTCGGACAAGAGACCCAGTACTTC. Translating it yields CASSLVASFGQETQYF. The variable domain in full, with the rest retrieved from reference TRBV7-2 and TRBJ2-5, is GAGVSQSPSNKVTEKGKDVELRCDPISGHTALYWYRQSLGQGLEFLIYFQGNSAPDKSGLPSDRFSAERTGGSVSTLTIQRTQQEDSAVYLCASSLVASFGQETQYFGPGTRLLVL.

The chain uses TRBV21-1 and TRBJ2-5; the DNA was not compared with TRBD1, the D call given in the table. TRBV21-1 is classified as a pseudogene. The length of the CDR3 is 14 residues. The CDR3 DNA reads as TGTGCCAGCAGCAGACGACAGGTCCAAGAGACCCAGTACTTC. Translating gives CASSRRQVQETQYF.

This clone was observed once. The J gene is TRBJ2-3, the V gene TRBV5-1; no reliable D call. Between the trimmed V and J ends, which lost 3 bases and 0 bases, there was a span of 11 bases. In germline, CDR1 is SGHRS, CDR2 YFSETQ. The CDR3 contains 15 residues. The CDR3 loop is CASSSFQGSTDTQYF. CDR3 nucleotides: TGCGCCAGCAGCTCCTTCCAAGGCAGCACAGATACGCAGTATTTT.